This T cell receptor (beta chain) came from a study of regulatory T cells in long-lasting Graves disease. This CDR3 region has 15 residues. Germline V gives CDR1 SGHAT, CDR2 FQNNGV. V lost 2 bases, J lost 4 bases, and 11 bases lay in between. This clonotype was counted at least ten times. Through Arm-PCR of CDR3 regions and iRepertoire HTBI primers, TCR beta libraries were built. MiXCR was run by TCRdb on the multiplex PCR reads, yielding one entry per CDR3 protein. Altogether roughly 400,000 distinct CDR3 sequences are present, roughly 20% being singletons, with the ten largest covering around 20%. Noted time point: persistent/refractory GD, antithyroid drugs over 5 years with positive TRAb. Isolated PBMC RNA provided the starting material for the TCR library.

The rearrangement joins TRBV11-2 to TRBJ2-2; D is unresolved. The sample was peripheral blood mononuclear cells (PBMCs), taken when the disease was refractory, from a patient treated with antithyroid drugs. The TCR was taken from a female donor with Graves disease. CDR3 DNA: TGTGCCAGCAGCTTATACGTCGGTACCACCGGGGAGCTGTTTTTT. It translates to CASSLYVGTTGELFF. The full variable domain, its missing parts supplied by reference TRBV11-2 and TRBJ2-2, is EAGVAQSPRYKIIEKRQSVAFWCNPISGHATLYWYQQILGQGPKLLIQFQNNGVVDDSQLPKDRFSAERLKGVDSTLKIQPAKLEDSAVYLCASSLYVGTTGELFFGEGSRLTVL.